This T cell receptor (beta chain) came from a study of blood T cell repertoires in COVID-19. Study as a whole: The cDNA or gDNA used as material had been derived from T cells, B-cell-depleted T cells, or PBMCs.

The ends were cut back, 1 base at V and 7 bases at J, with 13 bases in the middle. CDR1 GTSNPN and CDR2 SVGIG come from the germline V gene (reference sequence). This CDR3 is 13 amino acids long. Only a few counts were recorded for this clone. Participants were aged roughly 18 to 100 years from around 25 US areas. Membership in each cohort depended on participant-reported clinical history. Original processing methods: Nucleated cell counts were estimated from reference gene primer amplification. Assay: immunoSEQ multiplex PCR; the TCRdb copy retains only in-frame clones and omits some. The V and J calls and clone size are taken from that table; D and trimming were inferred from the DNA. The sample has around 250,000 clones, roughly 85% seen once.

The TCR was taken from a woman aged 50 to 60 with acute COVID-19. The gene calls are TRBV30 and TRBJ2-5; D gene ambiguous. Sequencing was performed on PBMCs or T cells enriched from blood (not recorded which). The CDR3 coding sequence is TGTGCCTGGAGTGGAGTGAGGAGCGCGACCCAGTACTTC. Translated, it gives CAWSGVRSATQYF.